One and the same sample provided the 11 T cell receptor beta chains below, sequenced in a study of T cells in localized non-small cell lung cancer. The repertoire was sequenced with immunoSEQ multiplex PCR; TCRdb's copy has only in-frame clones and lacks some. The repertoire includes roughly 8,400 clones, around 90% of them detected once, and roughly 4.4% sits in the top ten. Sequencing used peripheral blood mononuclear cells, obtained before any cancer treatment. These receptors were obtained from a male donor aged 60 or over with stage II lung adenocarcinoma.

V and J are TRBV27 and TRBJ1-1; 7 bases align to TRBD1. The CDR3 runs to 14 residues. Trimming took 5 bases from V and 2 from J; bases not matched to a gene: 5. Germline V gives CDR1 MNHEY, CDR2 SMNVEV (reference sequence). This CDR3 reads CASSGQAVNTEAFF. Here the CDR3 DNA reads TGTGCCAGCAGTGGACAGGCGGTAAACACTGAAGCTTTCTTT.

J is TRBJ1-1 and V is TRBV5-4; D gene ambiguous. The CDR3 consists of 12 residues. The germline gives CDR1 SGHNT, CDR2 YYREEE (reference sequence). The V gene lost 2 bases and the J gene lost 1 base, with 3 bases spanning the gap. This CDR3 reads CASSFKNTEAFF. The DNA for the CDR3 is TGTGCCAGCAGCTTCAAGAACACTGAAGCTTTCTTT.

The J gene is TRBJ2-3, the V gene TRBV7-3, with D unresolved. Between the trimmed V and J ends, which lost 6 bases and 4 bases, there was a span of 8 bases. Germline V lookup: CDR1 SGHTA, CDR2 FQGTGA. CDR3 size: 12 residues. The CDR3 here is CASRSQADTQYF. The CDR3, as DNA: TGTGCCAGCAGGTCGCAGGCAGATACGCAGTATTTT. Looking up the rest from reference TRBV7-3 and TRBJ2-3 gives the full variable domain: GAGVSQTPSNKVTEKGKYVELRCDPISGHTALYWYRQSLGQGPEFLIYFQGTGAADDSGLPNDRFFAVRPEGSVSTLKIQRTERGDSAVYLCASRSQADTQYFGPGTRLTVL.

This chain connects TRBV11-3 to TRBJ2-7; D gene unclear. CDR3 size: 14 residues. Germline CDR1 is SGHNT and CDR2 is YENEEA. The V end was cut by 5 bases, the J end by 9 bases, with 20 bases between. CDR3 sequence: CASSRTGDSPGQYF. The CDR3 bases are TGTGCCAGCAGCCGAACCGGAGACTCTCCGGGGCAGTACTTC.

The DNA of the CDR3 is TGTGCCAGCAGTTTCAGAGGGCTTGGGACTGAAGCTTTCTTT. It yields the protein CASSFRGLGTEAFF. The chain recombines TRBV28 with TRBJ1-1; D is unresolved. The CDR3 consists of 14 residues. Germline assignment: CDR1 MDHEN and CDR2 SYDVKM. Deletions cut 3 bases from V and 5 bases from J, with 13 bases between.

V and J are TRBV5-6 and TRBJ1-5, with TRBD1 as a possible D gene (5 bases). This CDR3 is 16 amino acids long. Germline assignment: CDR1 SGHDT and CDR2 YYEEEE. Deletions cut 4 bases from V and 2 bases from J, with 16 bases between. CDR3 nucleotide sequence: TGTGCCAGCAGCGCCCGGTGGACGGGGGGCAATCAGCCCCAGCATTTT. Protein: CASSARWTGGNQPQHF. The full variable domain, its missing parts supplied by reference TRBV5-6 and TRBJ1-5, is DAGVTQSPTHLIKTRGQQVTLRCSPKSGHDTVSWYQQALGQGPQFIFQYYEEEERQRGNFPDRFSGHQFPNYSSELNVNALLLGDSALYLCASSARWTGGNQPQHFGDGTRLSIL.

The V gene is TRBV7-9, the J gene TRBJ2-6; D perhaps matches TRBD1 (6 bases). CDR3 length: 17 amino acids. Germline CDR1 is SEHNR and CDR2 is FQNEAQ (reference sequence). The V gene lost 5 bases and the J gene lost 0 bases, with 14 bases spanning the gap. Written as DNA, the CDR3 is TGTGCCAGCAGCCCCATTACAGGGATCTCTGGGGCCAACGTCCTGACTTTC. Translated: CASSPITGISGANVLTF.

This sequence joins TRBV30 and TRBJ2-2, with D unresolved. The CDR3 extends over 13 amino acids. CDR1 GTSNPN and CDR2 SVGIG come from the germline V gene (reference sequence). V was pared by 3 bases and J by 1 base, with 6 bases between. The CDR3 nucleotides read TGTGCCTGGAGAGACGGGAACACCGGGGAGCTGTTTTTT. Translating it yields CAWRDGNTGELFF.

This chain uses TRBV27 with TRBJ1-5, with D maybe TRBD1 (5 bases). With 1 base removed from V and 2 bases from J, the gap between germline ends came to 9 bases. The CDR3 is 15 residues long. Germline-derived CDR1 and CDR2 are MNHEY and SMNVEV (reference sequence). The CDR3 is CASSLYGGGNQPQHF. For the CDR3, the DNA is TGTGCCAGCAGTTTATACGGAGGGGGCAATCAGCCCCAGCATTTT.

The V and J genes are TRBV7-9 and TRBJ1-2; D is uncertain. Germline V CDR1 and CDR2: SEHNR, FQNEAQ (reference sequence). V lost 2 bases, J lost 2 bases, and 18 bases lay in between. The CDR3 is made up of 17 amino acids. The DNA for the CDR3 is TGTGCCAGCAGCTTATTTTGGTATGAGGAACAGAACTATGGCTACACCTTC. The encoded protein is CASSLFWYEEQNYGYTF.

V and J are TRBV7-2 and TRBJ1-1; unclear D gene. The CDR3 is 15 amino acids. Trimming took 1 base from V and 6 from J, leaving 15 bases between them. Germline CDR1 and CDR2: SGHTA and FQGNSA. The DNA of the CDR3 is TGTGCCAGCAGCTTAGAATCTTTGGGGAGGGCTGAAGCTTTCTTT. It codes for CASSLESLGRAEAFF.